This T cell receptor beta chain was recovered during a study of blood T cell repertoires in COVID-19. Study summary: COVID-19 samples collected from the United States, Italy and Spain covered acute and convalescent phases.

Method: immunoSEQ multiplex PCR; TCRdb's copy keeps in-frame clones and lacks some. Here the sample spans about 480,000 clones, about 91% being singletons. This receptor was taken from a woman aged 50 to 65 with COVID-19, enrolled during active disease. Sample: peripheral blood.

The CDR3 sequence is CASSRRYEQYF. CDR3 in DNA: TGTGCCAGCAGCCGTCGCTACGAGCAGTACTTC. The V and J genes are TRBV3-1 (or the pseudogene TRBV3-2) and TRBJ2-7; D is undetermined. The V gene's germline CDR1 is LGHDT and CDR2 YNNKEL (reference sequence). The CDR3 consists of 11 residues. Trimming left V 4 bases short and J 3 bases short, with 4 bases between.